This passage covers 2 T cell receptor beta chains from one sample sequenced in a study of T-cell memory formation after mild COVID-19. TCRdb recomputed calls from the 5' RACE reads with MiXCR, one row per CDR3 protein. Among fewer than 450,000 distinct CDR3 sequences listed, under 25% were seen once. The material sequenced was PBMCs or a T cell subset sorted from them (not recorded which). Every receptor here comes from an adult woman who had mild COVID-19 (a few samples of this study predate the infection). Cell type and time point are not known.

CDR3 amino acids: CASSPLPGRPGMNTEAFF. CDR3 DNA: TGTGCCAGCAGCCCTTTACCGGGACGGCCGGGGATGAACACTGAAGCTTTCTTT. The J gene is TRBJ1-1, the V gene TRBV7-6, with D maybe TRBD1 (5 bases). Germline V CDR1 and CDR2: SGHVS, FNYEAQ. The CDR3 runs to 18 residues. Between the trimmed V and J ends, which lost 5 bases and 0 bases, there was a span of 22 bases.

CDR3 DNA sequence: TGTGCCAGCAGCGTAGTCACGCAGGCAGATACGCAGTATTTT. This sequence encodes CASSVVTQADTQYF. V gene TRBV9 combines with J gene TRBJ2-3; D is unclear. This CDR3 comprises 14 residues. The germline V and J ends were trimmed by 0 bases and 4 bases, with 9 bases remaining between them. Per germline, CDR1 SGDLS and CDR2 YYNGEE.